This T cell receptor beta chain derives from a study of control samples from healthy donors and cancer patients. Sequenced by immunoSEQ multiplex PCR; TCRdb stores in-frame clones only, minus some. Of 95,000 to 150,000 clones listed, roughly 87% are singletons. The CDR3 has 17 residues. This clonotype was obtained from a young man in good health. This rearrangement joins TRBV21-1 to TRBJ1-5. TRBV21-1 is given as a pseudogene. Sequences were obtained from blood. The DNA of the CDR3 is TGTGCCAGCAGCAAAGAAAGAACGGGACCGAACGATCAGCCCCAGCATTTT. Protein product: CASSKERTGPNDQPQHF.